This TCR beta chain was recovered during a study of cytomegalovirus exposure and HLA in healthy donors. Study at large: Roughly 89 million unique TCR sequences came from HLA-typed donors in an early release.

V was clipped by 0 bases and J by 1 base, with 7 bases between them. Germline-derived CDR1 and CDR2 are SGHAT and FQNNGV. The length of the CDR3 is 14 residues. With 60 Vbeta and 13 Jbeta primers, the PCR was carried out. TCRdb's copy holds only in-frame clones and misses some; the assay was immunoSEQ multiplex PCR. The sample lists roughly 180,000 clones; roughly 78% were seen once. While unrecorded immune exposures were likely, the donors were nominally healthy when sampled. Study conclusions and caveats: Earlier analysis looked at TCR beta V segments, and most were productive about 90% or about 30% of the time.

On this clone: The antigen is not known.

Sequenced sample: PBMCs. This clonotype originated in a woman aged 25 to 39 in good health and CMV-seronegative. The chain employs TRBV11-2 and TRBJ2-7; D might be TRBD1 (5 bases). The CDR3 sequence is CASSLDRGSYEQYF. CDR3 bases: TGTGCCAGCAGCTTAGATAGGGGTTCCTACGAGCAGTACTTC.